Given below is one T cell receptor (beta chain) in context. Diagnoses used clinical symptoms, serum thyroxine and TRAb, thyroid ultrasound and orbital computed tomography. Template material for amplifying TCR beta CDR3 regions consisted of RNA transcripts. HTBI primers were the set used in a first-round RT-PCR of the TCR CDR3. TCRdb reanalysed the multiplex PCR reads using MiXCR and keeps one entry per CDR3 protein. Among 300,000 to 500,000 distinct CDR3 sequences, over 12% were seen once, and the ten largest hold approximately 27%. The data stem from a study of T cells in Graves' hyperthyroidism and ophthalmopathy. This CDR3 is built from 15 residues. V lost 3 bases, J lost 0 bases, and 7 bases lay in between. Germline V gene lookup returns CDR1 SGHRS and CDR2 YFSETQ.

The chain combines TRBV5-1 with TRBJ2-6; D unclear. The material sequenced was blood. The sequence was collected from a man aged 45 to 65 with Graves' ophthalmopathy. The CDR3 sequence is CASSSQNSGANVLTF. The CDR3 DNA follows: TGCGCCAGCAGCTCTCAGAACTCTGGGGCCAACGTCCTGACTTTC.